This T cell receptor beta chain comes out of a study of post-analysis software for immune sequencing data. General study findings and limits: The authors found that F measure strongly co-clustered same-batch samples. Four to six TRBV segments (TRBV5-6, TRBV5-1 and TRBV20-1 among them) occurred more frequently in patients than in controls. A significant reduction in normalized Chao1 diversity was observed in multiple sclerosis patients versus controls.

Unique molecular identifiers were carried by the TCR beta cDNA libraries. Once roughly 0.95 to 10 million T cells were used, about 510,000 cDNA molecules resulted. Each CDR3 protein is one row after TCRdb ran MiXCR on the PCR reads. The sample has approximately 150,000 distinct CDR3 sequences; about 29% are singletons. The CDR3 has 12 residues. Trimming left V 6 bases short and J 9 bases short, with 15 bases between. The V gene's germline CDR1 is DFQATT and CDR2 SNEGSKA (reference sequence). This clonotype was counted at least ten times. Its specificity is unknown. The rearrangement links TRBV20-1 to TRBJ2-4; D perhaps matches TRBD2 (6 bases). The sequenced material came from blood. This sequence was found in a girl aged 5 to 17 with multiple sclerosis. The CDR3: CSARFPGVIQYF. The CDR3 coding sequence is TGCAGTGCCAGGTTCCCGGGGGTCATTCAGTACTTC.